These 5 T cell receptor beta chains were all obtained from the same sample, sequenced in a study of lymphopenia after photon versus proton radiotherapy. TCRdb's copy holds only in-frame clones and misses some; the assay was immunoSEQ multiplex PCR. Of 25,000 to 30,000 clones listed, roughly four fifths are singletons. This specimen consisted of peripheral blood, obtained from a patient treated with photon-based radiotherapy. These receptors all stem from a woman between 45 and 65 years old with pancreatic cancer.

The V call is TRBV19, the J call TRBJ1-1; D possibly corresponds to TRBD1 (5 bases). V dropped 5 bases and J dropped 4 bases, with 17 bases sitting between them. The CDR3 sequence is 15 residues long. Germline CDR1 and CDR2: LNHDA and SQIVND (reference sequence). CDR3 nucleotide sequence: TGTGCCAGTAGTGTCATGGGAGCGGGGGGCACTGAAGCTTTCTTT. It translates to CASSVMGAGGTEAFF.

The chain carries TRBV4-1 and TRBJ2-7; D may be TRBD1 (6 bases). CDR1 MGHRA and CDR2 YSYEKL come from the germline V gene. Trimming stripped 4 bases from V and 2 bases from J, with 15 bases between. The CDR3 has 15 residues. The CDR3 region is CASSPKEEGAYEQYF. CDR3 coding DNA: TGCGCCAGCAGCCCCAAGGAAGAGGGGGCCTACGAGCAGTACTTC.

The chain combines TRBV6-5 with TRBJ2-7; 7 bases line up with TRBD1. The germline CDR1 and CDR2 sequences are MNHEY and SVGAGI. V lost 7 bases to trimming and J lost 4 bases; unmatched junction nucleotides: 7. This CDR3 spans 13 amino acids. In nucleotides, the CDR3 is TGTGCCAGCACCCTCGGGACAGTGTACGAGCAGTACTTC. Protein sequence: CASTLGTVYEQYF.

The V and J genes are TRBV5-1 and TRBJ2-5; 10 bases agree with TRBD2. V was pared by 4 bases and J by 7 bases, with 13 bases of the junction left unmatched. Germline V gene lookup returns CDR1 SGHRS and CDR2 YFSETQ. The CDR3 consists of 16 residues. CDR3 protein: CASSGQTSGLVGTQYF. CDR3 nucleotides: TGCGCCAGCAGCGGACAGACTAGCGGGTTGGTGGGGACCCAGTACTTC. Drawing the rest from reference TRBV5-1 and TRBJ2-5, the complete variable domain is KAGVTQTPRYLIKTRGQQVTLSCSPISGHRSVSWYQQTPGQGLQFLFEYFSETQRNKGNFPGRFSGRQFSNSRSEMNVSTLELGDSALYLCASSGQTSGLVGTQYFGPGTRLLVL.

The rearrangement joins TRBV7-2 to TRBJ2-7, with 8 bases fitting TRBD1. Germline CDR1 and CDR2: SGHTA and FQGNSA. The CDR3 runs 14 residues. The trim removed 4 bases at V and 2 bases at J, leaving 4 bases unmatched. The DNA of the CDR3 is TGTGCCAGCAGCTCGGGACAGGCCCCCTACGAGCAGTACTTC. It yields the protein CASSSGQAPYEQYF.